Following are 9 T cell receptor beta chains from one sample sequenced in a study of shared clonotypes between healthy human individuals. Produced via immunoSEQ multiplex PCR; TCRdb's table is partial and in-frame only. The sample consists of about 2.4 million clones, about 92% of them appearing once. Input material: naive CD4+ T cells sorted from blood. As to subset: CD45RA+ positively selected. All receptors come from a man aged 18 to 30 in good health.

This sequence joins TRBV19 and TRBJ2-4, with 15 bases matching TRBD2. Germline values: CDR1 LNHDA, CDR2 SQIVND (reference sequence). The CDR3 has 16 residues. V lost 9 bases to trimming and J lost 7 bases; unmatched junction nucleotides: 10. CDR3 region: CASRWTSGGGQNIQYF. The CDR3 DNA reads as TGTGCCAGCCGATGGACTAGCGGGGGGGGTCAGAACATTCAGTACTTC.

The chain joins TRBV7-9 to TRBJ2-2, with D possibly TRBD2 on 6 matching bases. The CDR3 is 16 residues long. Trimming removed 5 bases from V and 1 base from J, with 14 bases in between. In germline, CDR1 is SEHNR, CDR2 FQNEAQ (reference sequence). The CDR3 loop reads CASSPLAWGNTGELFF. DNA for the CDR3: TGTGCCAGCAGCCCACTAGCTTGGGGGAACACCGGGGAGCTGTTTTTT.

Turning to this clone: Distinct nucleotide sequences in the sample also encode this CDR3. This chain links TRBV9 with TRBJ2-2, with 8 nucleotides matching TRBD2. V lost 2 bases to trimming and J lost 0 bases; unmatched junction nucleotides: 0. The CDR3 sequence is 15 residues long. Looked up from germline, CDR1 is SGDLS and CDR2 is YYNGEE. CDR3 nucleotide sequence: TGTGCCAGCAGCGTGACTAGCGCGAACACCGGGGAGCTGTTTTTT. This gives the protein CASSVTSANTGELFF. The complete variable domain, with remaining parts taken from reference TRBV9 and TRBJ2-2, reads DSGVTQTPKHLITATGQRVTLRCSPRSGDLSVYWYQQSLDQGLQFLIQYYNGEERAKGNILERFSAQQFPDLHSELNLSSLELGDSALYFCASSVTSANTGELFFGEGSRLTVL.

The genes are TRBV2 and TRBJ1-5; D uncertain. V shed 3 bases and J shed 2 bases, with 5 bases lying between them. CDR1 SNHLY and CDR2 FYNNEI come from the germline V gene. CDR3 length: 13 amino acids. CDR3 sequence (DNA): TGTGCCAGCAGTGATCAGCGCAATCAGCCCCAGCATTTT. Encoded protein: CASSDQRNQPQHF. The full variable domain, with the rest looked up from reference TRBV2 and TRBJ1-5, is EPEVTQTPSHQVTQMGQEVILRCVPISNHLYFYWYRQILGQKVEFLVSFYNNEISEKSEIFDDQFSVERPDGSNFTLKIRSTKLEDSAMYFCASSDQRNQPQHFGDGTRLSIL.

V and J are TRBV2 and TRBJ1-2; D uncertain. Trimming took off 0 bases at V and 6 bases at J, with 8 bases between the two ends. The length of the CDR3 is 13 residues. In germline, CDR1 is SNHLY, CDR2 FYNNEI. This CDR3 is CASSEAREDGYTF. The CDR3 region has the DNA TGTGCCAGCAGTGAAGCGCGCGAAGATGGCTACACCTTC.

This rearrangement joins TRBV5-1 to TRBJ1-1; no definite D call. This CDR3 contains 14 residues. Per the germline V gene, CDR1 is SGHRS and CDR2 is YFSETQ. Trimming removed 0 bases at V and 1 base at J, with 7 bases between. CDR3 sequence: CASSLGIWNTEAFF. CDR3 coding DNA: TGCGCCAGCAGCTTGGGAATTTGGAACACTGAAGCTTTCTTT.

This chain joins TRBV28 and TRBJ2-3, with D perhaps matching TRBD2 (6 bases). The V end lost 10 bases, the J end lost 5 bases, and 16 bases lay between the germline ends. CDR1 and CDR2 from the germline V gene are MDHEN and SYDVKM. This CDR3 comprises 13 residues. CDR3 coding DNA: TGTGCCACCCTGGAGGGCAGCTTAGATACGCAGTATTTT. This sequence encodes CATLEGSLDTQYF.

The J gene is TRBJ2-3, the V gene TRBV30; TRBD1 aligns across 8 bases. Germline V lookup: CDR1 GTSNPN, CDR2 SVGIG (reference sequence). J was trimmed by 2 bases and V by 0 bases; bases with no gene match: 10. The CDR3 is made up of 17 amino acids. The CDR3 DNA follows: TGTGCCTGGAGTGTAAGCAAAATACAGGGGGTCACAGATACGCAGTATTTT. Translation gives CAWSVSKIQGVTDTQYF.

Regarding this clone: This sample includes further DNA sequences coding for the same CDR3. The V and J genes are TRBV28 and TRBJ1-2; no reliable D call. Germline V lookup: CDR1 MDHEN, CDR2 SYDVKM. The length of the CDR3 is 12 residues. V was cut by 5 bases and J by 4 bases, with 8 bases left in between. CDR3 in amino acids: CASSLRGYGYTF. The CDR3, as DNA: TGTGCCAGCAGTCTGCGGGGCTATGGCTACACCTTC.